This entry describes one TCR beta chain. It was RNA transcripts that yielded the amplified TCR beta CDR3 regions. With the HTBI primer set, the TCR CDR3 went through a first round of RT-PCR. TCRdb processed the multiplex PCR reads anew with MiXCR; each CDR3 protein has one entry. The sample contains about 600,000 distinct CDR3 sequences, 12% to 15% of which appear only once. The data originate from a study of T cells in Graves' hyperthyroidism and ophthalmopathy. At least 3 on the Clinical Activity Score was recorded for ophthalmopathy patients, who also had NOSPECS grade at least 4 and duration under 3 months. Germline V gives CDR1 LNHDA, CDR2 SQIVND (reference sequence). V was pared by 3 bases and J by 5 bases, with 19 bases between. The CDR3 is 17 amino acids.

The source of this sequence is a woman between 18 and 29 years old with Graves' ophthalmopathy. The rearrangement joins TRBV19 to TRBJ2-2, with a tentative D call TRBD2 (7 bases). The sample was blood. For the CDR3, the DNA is TGTGCCAGTAGTATTACTTTGGGGGGGGCACGAACCGGGGAGCTGTTTTTT. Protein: CASSITLGGARTGELFF.